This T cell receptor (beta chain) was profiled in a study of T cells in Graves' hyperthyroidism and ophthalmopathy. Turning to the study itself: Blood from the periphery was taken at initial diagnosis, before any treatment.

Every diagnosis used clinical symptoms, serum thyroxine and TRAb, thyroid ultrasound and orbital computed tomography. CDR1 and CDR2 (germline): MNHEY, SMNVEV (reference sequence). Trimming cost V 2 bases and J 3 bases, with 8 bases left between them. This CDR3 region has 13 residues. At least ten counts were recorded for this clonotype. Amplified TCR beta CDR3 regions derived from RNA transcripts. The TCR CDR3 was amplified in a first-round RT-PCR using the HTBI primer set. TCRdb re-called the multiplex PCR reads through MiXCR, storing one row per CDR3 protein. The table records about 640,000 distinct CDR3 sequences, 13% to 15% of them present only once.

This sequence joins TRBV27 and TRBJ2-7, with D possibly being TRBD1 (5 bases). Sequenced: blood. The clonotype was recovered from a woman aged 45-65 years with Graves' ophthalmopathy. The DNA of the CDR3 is TGTGCCAGCAGTTTAACCGACAGCTACGAGCAGTACTTC. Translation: CASSLTDSYEQYF.